This T cell receptor (beta chain) is drawn from a study of T cell responses to AZD1222 COVID-19 vaccine listed by TCRdb under 2021. For context, the study as a whole: A total of about 230 trial participants underwent TCR sequencing, of whom nearly 210 received two doses of AZD1222 and about 25 received two doses of the MenACWY control vaccine. Enrollment into the trials was organized by age into subgroups of 18-55, 56-69 and 70-plus years, and those subgroups contained roughly 150, 30 and 60 TCR-sequenced participants, respectively.

The CDR3 regions of human TCRbeta chains were analyzed by immunosequencing. The paper's processing steps were these. Repertoire TCRs were checked for matches against a reference library of SARS-CoV-2-specific TCRs that had been generated using the MIRA antigen-specificity platform. Breadth meant the fraction of unique TCRs that were SARS-CoV-2-associated, whereas depth meant the fraction of total T cells that were SARS-CoV-2-associated. Each spike-specific TCR was assigned to its reactive spike region and to a CD4 or CD8 class using the MIRA data. Log10-transformed breadth and depth values were compared by one-way ANOVA with Sidak's multiple comparisons tests. TCRdb took this table from immuneACCESS and kept in-frame rearrangements with V and J called. Such tables lack part of the clones; where checked against another copy, unresolved V genes explain under half of the gap, and the rest is unexplained. V, J and clone size are those of that table, while D and trimming were read from the DNA. The sample table contains approximately 140,000 clones; only one count was recorded for roughly 92% of them. Around 1.1% of the sample lies in the top ten.

At the junction V is shortened by 2 bases and J by 5 bases; bases outside the gene matches: 6. Spanning cysteine to phenylalanine, the CDR3 consists of 16 amino acids. Only the CDR3 DNA is retained, 48 bases long and in frame from the first base. Taken from the germline V gene, the CDR1 and CDR2 loops are KGHSH and LQKENI. The intended sense of this specimen's time point label: about 28 days (+/-7) after the second vaccine dose. Because spike-specific TCR depth and breadth did not differ between the two schedules, AZD1222 recipients who got a second dose at roughly 4 weeks were pooled with those who got a second dose at roughly 12 weeks. Vaccinee samples came from UK trials COV001 and COV002, including a single-blind randomized controlled phase 2/3 trial of AZD1222 (ChAdOx1 nCoV-19) in healthy adults. Trial participant PBMC samples were collected at day 0 and day 28 after the second dose for TCRbeta chain sequencing.

Study-wide conclusions, independent of this receptor: Because no day 14 peak-response samples were available, the repertoires could be characterized only after the peak T cell response. Most participants were white British and females outnumbered males, and the authors suggested that clonal diversity may have been underestimated. Only five to seven AZD1222 recipients were SARS-CoV-2 seropositive at baseline, limiting conclusions about previously exposed vaccinees. In the small 56-69-year group, the increase in depth fell short of significance, most likely because of low power. Reportedly, almost half of the unique spike-specific TCRs recognized epitopes lying outside the regions that are mutated in the B.1.351 and B.1.1.7 variants. After two AZD1222 doses, both the breadth and the depth of spike-specific TCRs were significantly higher than at day 0 and than in MenACWY recipients. The whole spike protein was spanned by vaccine-associated CD4 TCRs, and dominant responses were seen in regions 160-218 and 743-854.

Note on this clone: Its recognized antigen is unknown. No much larger clonotype is one base removed from it; base qualities were not supplied.

This sequence originates from an adult who received the AZD1222 COVID-19 vaccine. The sequence is built from TRBV18 and TRBJ1-1, with TRBD1 matching 12 junction bases. The sample in question was peripheral blood, obtained 28 days after the second AZD1222 dose. The CDR3 reads as follows: CASSPRDRGRGTEAFF. The DNA reads as follows: TGTGCCAGCTCACCAAGGGACAGGGGGCGTGGAACTGAAGCTTTCTTT.